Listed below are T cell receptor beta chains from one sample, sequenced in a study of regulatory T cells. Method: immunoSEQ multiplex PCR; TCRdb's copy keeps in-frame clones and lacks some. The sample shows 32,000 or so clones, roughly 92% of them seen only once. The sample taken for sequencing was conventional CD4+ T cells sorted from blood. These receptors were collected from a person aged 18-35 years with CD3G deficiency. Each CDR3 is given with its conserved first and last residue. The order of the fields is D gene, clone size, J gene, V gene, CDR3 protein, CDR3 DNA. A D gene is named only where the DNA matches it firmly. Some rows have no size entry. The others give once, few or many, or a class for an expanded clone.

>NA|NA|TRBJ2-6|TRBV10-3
CAISERLLSGANVLTF
TGTGCCATCAGTGAAAGACTCCTTTCCGGGGCCAACGTCCTGACTTTC
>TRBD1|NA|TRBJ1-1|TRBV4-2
CASSQDRLTEAFF
TGTGCCAGCAGCCAGGACAGGTTGACTGAAGCTTTCTTT
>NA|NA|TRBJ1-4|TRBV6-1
CASSVGMQNEKLFF
TGTGCCAGCAGTGTAGGGATGCAGAATGAAAAACTGTTTTTT
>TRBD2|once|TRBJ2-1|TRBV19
CASSIRGSGGNEQFF
TGTGCCAGTAGTATTAGGGGCTCGGGAGGGAATGAGCAGTTCTTC
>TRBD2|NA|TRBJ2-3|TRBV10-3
CAISGLAGGPDTDTQYF
TGTGCCATCAGTGGACTAGCGGGGGGGCCCGACACAGATACGCAGTATTTT
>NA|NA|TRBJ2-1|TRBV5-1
CASAEGPGNEQFF
TGCGCCAGCGCGGAGGGCCCCGGCAATGAGCAGTTCTTC
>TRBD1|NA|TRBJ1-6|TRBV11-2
CASSLRTGNSPLHF
TGTGCCAGCAGCCTGCGGACAGGCAATTCACCCCTCCACTTT
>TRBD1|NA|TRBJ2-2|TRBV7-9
CASSSEGQGNTGELFF
TGTGCCAGCAGCTCCGAGGGACAGGGGAACACCGGGGAGCTGTTTTTT
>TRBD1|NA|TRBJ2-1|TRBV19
CASSSQGARYNEQFF
TGTGCCAGTAGTTCACAGGGGGCGAGGTACAATGAGCAGTTCTTC
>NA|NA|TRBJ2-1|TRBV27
CARNFRGRYNEQFF
TGTGCCAGAAACTTCAGGGGTCGCTACAATGAGCAGTTCTTC
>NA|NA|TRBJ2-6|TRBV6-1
CASQGGAGANVLTF
TGTGCCAGCCAAGGGGGGGCCGGGGCCAACGTCCTGACTTTC
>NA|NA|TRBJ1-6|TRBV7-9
CASSRDFNSPLHF
TGTGCCAGCAGCCGGGACTTTAATTCACCCCTCCACTTT
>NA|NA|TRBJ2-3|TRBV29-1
CSTGTATSTDTQYF
TGCAGCACCGGGACGGCTACTAGCACAGATACGCAGTATTTT
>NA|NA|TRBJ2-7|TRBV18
CASSPQGREQYF
TGTGCCAGCTCACCACAGGGACGCGAGCAGTACTTC
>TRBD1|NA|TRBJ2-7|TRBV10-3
CAISAQGAREQYF
TGTGCCATCTCGGCACAGGGGGCGCGGGAGCAGTACTTC
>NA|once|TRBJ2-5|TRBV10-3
CAISEATPPGTQYF
TGTGCCATCAGTGAGGCGACCCCTCCCGGGACCCAGTACTTC
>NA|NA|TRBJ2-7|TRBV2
CASRDTRGNAYEQYF
TGTGCCAGCAGGGATACCCGAGGTAATGCCTACGAGCAGTACTTC
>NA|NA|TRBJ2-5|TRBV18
CASSPWRRETQYF
TGTGCCAGCTCACCCTGGAGGCGAGAGACCCAGTACTTC
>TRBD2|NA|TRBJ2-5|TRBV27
CASSFGGGETQYF
TGTGCCAGCAGTTTCGGCGGGGGTGAGACCCAGTACTTC
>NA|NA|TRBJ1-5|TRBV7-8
CATPGPFSNQPQHF
TGTGCCACTCCTGGACCCTTTAGCAATCAGCCCCAGCATTTT
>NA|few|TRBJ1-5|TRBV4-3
CASSQDRGGHQPQHF
TGCGCCAGCAGCCAAGATCGTGGGGGCCATCAGCCCCAGCATTTT
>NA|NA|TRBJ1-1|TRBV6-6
CASSSAQGTQAFF
TGTGCCAGCAGTTCGGCCCAGGGCACACAAGCTTTCTTT
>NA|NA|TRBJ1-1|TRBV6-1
CASSDIGRANTEAFF
TGTGCCAGCAGTGACATTGGCAGAGCGAACACTGAAGCTTTCTTT
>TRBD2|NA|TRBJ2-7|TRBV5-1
CASRLSGDSSYEQYF
TGCGCCAGCAGACTTAGCGGGGATAGCTCCTACGAGCAGTACTTC
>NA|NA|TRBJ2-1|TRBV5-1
CASSLNDMIGAEQFF
TGCGCCAGCAGCTTGAACGACATGATAGGAGCGGAGCAGTTCTTC
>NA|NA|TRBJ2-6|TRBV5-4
CASSLVAHLGANVLTF
TGTGCCAGCAGCTTGGTCGCCCACTTGGGGGCCAACGTCCTGACTTTC
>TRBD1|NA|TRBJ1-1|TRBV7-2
CASSQTGGGNTEAFF
TGTGCCAGCAGCCAAACAGGGGGCGGGAACACTGAAGCTTTCTTT
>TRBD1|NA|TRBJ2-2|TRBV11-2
CASRWGQVEAGELFF
TGTGCCAGCAGGTGGGGACAGGTGGAGGCCGGGGAGCTGTTTTTT
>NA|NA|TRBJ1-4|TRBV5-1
CASMGGTNEKLFF
TGCGCCAGCATGGGGGGAACTAATGAAAAACTGTTTTTT
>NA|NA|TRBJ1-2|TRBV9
CASSANPGTNYGYTF
TGTGCCAGCAGCGCGAACCCGGGGACTAACTATGGCTACACCTTC
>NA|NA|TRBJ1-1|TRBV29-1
CSVERAIGNTEAFF
TGCAGCGTTGAAAGGGCGATCGGGAACACTGAAGCTTTCTTT
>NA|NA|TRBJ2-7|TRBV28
CASSVGPPKAYEQYF
TGTGCCAGCAGTGTTGGGCCCCCTAAGGCATACGAGCAGTACTTC
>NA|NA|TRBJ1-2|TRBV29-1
CSVEEGGRNYGYTF
TGCAGCGTTGAAGAGGGGGGTCGAAACTATGGCTACACCTTC
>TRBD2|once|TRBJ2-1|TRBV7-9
CASSLAGLAQANEQFF
TGTGCCAGCAGCTTAGCGGGACTAGCTCAGGCCAATGAGCAGTTCTTC
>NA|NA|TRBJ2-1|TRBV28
CASSAGLTRPFF
TGTGCCAGCAGTGCTGGCCTAACAAGGCCGTTCTTC
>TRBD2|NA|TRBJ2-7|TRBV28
CASSSGLALEQYF
TGTGCCAGCAGTTCGGGACTAGCGCTCGAGCAGTACTTC
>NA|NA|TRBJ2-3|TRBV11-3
CASSPKVGVAQYF
TGTGCCAGCAGCCCGAAAGTCGGCGTTGCGCAGTATTTT
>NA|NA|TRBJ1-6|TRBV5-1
CASSLEGTSYSPLHF
TGCGCCAGCAGCTTGGAAGGGACATCGTACTCACCCCTCCACTTT
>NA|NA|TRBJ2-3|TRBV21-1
CASSACRADTQYF
TGTGCCAGCAGCGCCTGCCGCGCAGATACGCAGTATTTT